This T cell receptor beta chain was found in a study of T cell changes during pregnancy in multiple sclerosis. This table comes from immunoSEQ multiplex PCR, and its TCRdb copy is limited to in-frame clones, with some not included. The sample holds 100,000 or so clones, 91% seen once. This clone has only one observation. This CDR3 has 15 amino acids. The germline V gene has CDR1 SGHDN and CDR2 FVKESK. The ends were cut back, 0 bases at V and 0 bases at J, with 8 bases in the middle. The source was peripheral blood, collected in the second trimester of pregnancy. This TCR came from a female donor with multiple sclerosis, enrolled in a pregnancy study. The rearrangement uses TRBV14 and TRBJ1-1; D gene unclear. For the CDR3, the DNA is TGTGCCAGCAGCCAAGATCTTGGCCTGAACACTGAAGCTTTCTTT. Translation gives CASSQDLGLNTEAFF. Using reference TRBV14 and TRBJ1-1 for the parts outside the CDR3, the full variable domain is EAGVTQFPSHSVIEKGQTVTLRCDPISGHDNLYWYRRVMGKEIKFLLHFVKESKQDESGMPNNRFLAERTGGTYSTLKVQPAELEDSGVYFCASSQDLGLNTEAFFGQGTRLTVV.